The 21 T cell receptor beta chains in this list originate from one sample, sequenced in a study of blood T cell repertoires in COVID-19. Sequenced by immunoSEQ multiplex PCR; TCRdb stores in-frame clones only, minus some. The sample holds under 450,000 clones, 81% seen once. Sequencing input: peripheral blood. The receptor source for this set is a human donor with acute or convalescent COVID-19. The donor label of this sample is uncertain.

V gene TRBV18 combines with J gene TRBJ1-2; D unresolved. Germline V gene lookup returns CDR1 KGHSH and CDR2 LQKENI. Trimming pared 5 bases from V and 4 bases from J, leaving 17 bases between. The CDR3 has 15 residues. CDR3 amino acids: CASSNDQGRGYGYTF. CDR3 DNA: TGTGCCAGCTCAAACGACCAAGGCCGGGGCTATGGCTACACCTTC. The full variable domain, with the rest looked up from reference TRBV18 and TRBJ1-2, is NAGVMQNPRHLVRRRGQEARLRCSPMKGHSHVYWYRQLPEEGLKFMVYLQKENIIDESGMPKERFSAEFPKEGPSILRIQQVVRGDSAAYFCASSNDQGRGYGYTFGSGTRLTVV.

The V gene is TRBV7-9, the J gene TRBJ2-1; 8 bases fit TRBD1. After removal of 5 bases from V and 4 bases from J, the junction contained 13 bases not matched to a gene. The CDR3 spans 17 residues. Germline CDR1 SEHNR, CDR2 FQNEAQ (reference sequence). The CDR3 spells CASSPRTGTQSYNEQFF. The CDR3 coding sequence is TGTGCCAGCAGCCCTCGGACAGGGACCCAAAGTTACAATGAGCAGTTCTTC.

The chain has TRBV11-2 and TRBJ1-2; 8 nucleotides align to TRBD1. J gave up 4 bases and V 3 bases, and 7 bases lay outside the gene matches. CDR1 SGHAT and CDR2 FQNNGV come from the germline V gene. This CDR3 is built from 15 residues. CDR3 DNA: TGTGCCAGCAGCTTGACAGGGGTAGCGGCCTATGGCTACACCTTC. It translates to CASSLTGVAAYGYTF.

This chain uses TRBV18 with TRBJ2-3, with 11 bases lining up with TRBD1. This CDR3 region has 16 residues. Germline V lookup: CDR1 KGHSH, CDR2 LQKENI. V was pared by 5 bases and J by 10 bases, with 14 bases of the junction left unmatched. The CDR3 coding sequence is TGTGCCAGCTCAAGCGCTCAGGACAGGGGGCTAGTGGCGCAGTATTTT. Amino acid sequence: CASSSAQDRGLVAQYF. Drawing the rest from reference TRBV18 and TRBJ2-3, the complete variable domain is NAGVMQNPRHLVRRRGQEARLRCSPMKGHSHVYWYRQLPEEGLKFMVYLQKENIIDESGMPKERFSAEFPKEGPSILRIQQVVRGDSAAYFCASSSAQDRGLVAQYFGPGTRLTVL.

This clone has just a few counts. This chain connects TRBV7-2 to TRBJ2-7; 9 bases agree with TRBD2. With V trimmed by 3 bases and J by 6 bases, 9 bases remained unmatched. Germline V gives CDR1 SGHTA, CDR2 FQGNSA. The CDR3 is made up of 15 amino acids. CDR3 bases: TGTGCCAGCAGCTTGCTTGCCGGGACTAGCAGCGAGCAGTACTTC. Encoded protein: CASSLLAGTSSEQYF.

This clone appeared a few times. Other DNA sequences in this sample translate to the same CDR3. The J gene is TRBJ1-1, the V gene TRBV7-9; D gene uncertain. Trimming shortened V by 0 bases and J by 4 bases, and 6 bases separated the two germline ends. CDR3 size: 13 residues. Looked up from germline, CDR1 is SEHNR and CDR2 is FQNEAQ (reference sequence). CDR3 region: CASSLASGTEAFF. The CDR3 coding sequence is TGTGCCAGCAGCTTAGCGTCAGGCACTGAAGCTTTCTTT. Drawing the rest from reference TRBV7-9 and TRBJ1-1, the complete variable domain is DTGVSQNPRHKITKRGQNVTFRCDPISEHNRLYWYRQTLGQGPEFLTYFQNEAQLEKSRLLSDRFSAERPKGSFSTLEIQRTEQGDSAMYLCASSLASGTEAFFGQGTRLTVV.

The genes are TRBV18 and TRBJ1-4; 7 bases map to TRBD1. V dropped 6 bases and J dropped 5; count of bases not matched to a gene: 9. CDR3 length: 15 residues. Per germline, CDR1 KGHSH and CDR2 LQKENI. The CDR3 region is CASSRDSGTNEKLFF. The CDR3 DNA reads TGTGCCAGCTCCCGGGACAGCGGTACGAATGAAAAACTGTTTTTT.

This chain links TRBV7-2 with TRBJ1-1; weak D call: TRBD1 (6 bases). Germline CDR1 reads SGHTA; CDR2 reads FQGNSA. Trimming stripped 3 bases from V and 4 bases from J, with 12 bases between. CDR3 size: 14 residues. CDR3 sequence (DNA): TGTGCCAGCAGCTTGGGGACATTTGCCACTGAAGCTTTCTTT. The encoded protein is CASSLGTFATEAFF.

CDR3 sequence: CASSPRTVFNEKLFF. DNA of the CDR3: TGTGCCAGCAGTCCCCGGACAGTCTTTAATGAAAAACTGTTTTTT. The V call is TRBV28, the J call TRBJ1-4, with D perhaps TRBD1 (6 bases). V was shortened by 5 bases and J by 4 bases, with 14 bases between the two germline ends. Germline CDR1 and CDR2: MDHEN and SYDVKM. The length of the CDR3 is 15 residues.

The rearrangement links TRBV18 to TRBJ1-2; 10 bases are a match to TRBD1. The ends lost 4 bases at V and 6 bases at J; junction bases unmatched: 5. This CDR3 has 14 residues. The germline V gene encodes CDR1 KGHSH and CDR2 LQKENI. CDR3 sequence reads: CASSRRQGADGYTF. The CDR3 nucleotides are TGTGCCAGCTCACGTAGACAGGGGGCGGATGGCTACACCTTC. The variable domain in full, completed from reference TRBV18 and TRBJ1-2, reads NAGVMQNPRHLVRRRGQEARLRCSPMKGHSHVYWYRQLPEEGLKFMVYLQKENIIDESGMPKERFSAEFPKEGPSILRIQQVVRGDSAAYFCASSRRQGADGYTFGSGTRLTVV.

This chain links TRBV24-1 with TRBJ2-1, with D perhaps matching TRBD2 (6 bases). Trimming removed 0 bases from V and 10 bases from J, with 15 bases in between. This CDR3 has 15 amino acids. Germline V lookup: CDR1 KGHDR, CDR2 SFDVKD. The CDR3 loop reads CATSDLRDSRREQFF. CDR3 DNA sequence: TGTGCCACCAGTGATTTGAGGGACTCCCGCCGAGAGCAGTTCTTC.

The chain links TRBV20-1 to TRBJ1-1; D gene unclear. This CDR3 is 11 amino acids long. Germline CDR1 and CDR2: DFQATT and SNEGSKA (reference sequence). For the CDR3, the DNA is TGCACCAGTCAGAAGAACACTGAAGCTTTCTTT. It encodes CTSQKNTEAFF.

As for this clone: One end of the junction does not line up with germline, which may come from a read error. This sequence joins TRBV2 and TRBJ1-2, with 10 positions matching TRBD1. Germline CDR1 SNHLY, CDR2 FYNNEI. The CDR3 covers 15 residues. CDR3 DNA sequence: TGTGCCAGCAGCGAAGCCGACAGGGGGCTAGGGGGCTACACCTTC. This sequence encodes CASSEADRGLGGYTF.

V and J are TRBV11-2 and TRBJ2-3; no reliable D call. Germline V gene data show CDR1 as SGHAT and CDR2 as FQNNGV. The CDR3 runs to 16 residues. The V gene lost 1 base and the J gene lost 1 base, with 12 bases spanning the gap. The CDR3 DNA reads TGTGCCAGCAGCTTAGCGGCTAGTTCTGGCACAGATACGCAGTATTTT. Its protein product is CASSLAASSGTDTQYF.

There are a few counts of this clone. As DNA, the CDR3 is TGTGCCTGGAGTGGAAGCGGGGCACTCTACAATGAGCAGTTCTTC. This gives the protein CAWSGSGALYNEQFF. The chain uses TRBV30 and TRBJ2-1, with 7 bases identical to TRBD2. The CDR3 is 15 amino acids. Germline CDR1 GTSNPN, CDR2 SVGIG (reference sequence). Losses at the gene ends were 1 base for V and 3 bases for J; bases not matched to a gene: 6.

This rearrangement joins TRBV5-1 to TRBJ2-1, with 8 bases fitting TRBD2. The CDR3 loop spans 15 amino acids. With V trimmed by 2 bases and J by 8 bases, 9 bases remained unmatched. The V gene's germline CDR1 is SGHRS and CDR2 YFSETQ. The CDR3 sequence is CASSFVRGGKDEQFF. CDR3 in DNA: TGCGCCAGCAGCTTTGTCCGGGGGGGTAAGGATGAGCAGTTCTTC.

The rearrangement joins TRBV5-1 to TRBJ1-1; 8 bases line up with TRBD1. Germline-derived CDR1 and CDR2 are SGHRS and YFSETQ. The CDR3 sequence is 15 residues long. V lost 2 bases, J lost 2 bases, and 5 bases stayed unmatched. CDR3 protein: CASSFQGQGNTEAFF. CDR3 DNA: TGCGCCAGCAGCTTCCAAGGACAGGGAAACACTGAAGCTTTCTTT.

V is TRBV30 and J is TRBJ1-2; D is unclear. Germline V CDR1 and CDR2: GTSNPN, SVGIG (reference sequence). CDR3 length equals 14 residues. Trimming took 6 bases from V and 0 from J, leaving 14 bases between them. The CDR3 nucleotides are TGTGCCTGCCCATTCCCGCCGGCTAACTATGGCTACACCTTC. Protein sequence: CACPFPPANYGYTF.

V is TRBV27 and J is TRBJ1-6, with D possibly matching TRBD1 (6 bases). V dropped 5 bases and J dropped 14 bases, with 25 bases sitting between them. This CDR3 region has 16 residues. Germline lookup yields CDR1 MNHEY and CDR2 SMNVEV (reference sequence). The CDR3 sequence: CASSPMPGGGQITLHF. DNA for the CDR3: TGTGCCAGCAGTCCGATGCCGGGGGGAGGACAGATAACCCTCCACTTT.

This chain uses TRBV11-3 with TRBJ2-3; no reliable D call. V was clipped by 4 bases and J by 6 bases, with 11 bases between them. Germline V gene data show CDR1 as SGHNT and CDR2 as YENEEA. The CDR3 sequence is 13 residues long. CDR3 nucleotides: TGTGCCAGCAGCTCCTACCTGAAGGATACGCAGTATTTT. This encodes CASSSYLKDTQYF.

Only a few counts were recorded for this clone. This sequence joins TRBV3-1 (or the pseudogene TRBV3-2) and TRBJ1-1, with D maybe TRBD1 (6 bases). Germline V CDR1 and CDR2: LGHDT, YNNKEL (reference sequence). Trimming removed 4 bases at V and 2 bases at J, with 14 bases between. This CDR3 is 15 amino acids long. The CDR3 loop is CASSLWDIINTEAFF. The CDR3 DNA reads as TGTGCCAGCAGCCTATGGGACATAATAAACACTGAAGCTTTCTTT.